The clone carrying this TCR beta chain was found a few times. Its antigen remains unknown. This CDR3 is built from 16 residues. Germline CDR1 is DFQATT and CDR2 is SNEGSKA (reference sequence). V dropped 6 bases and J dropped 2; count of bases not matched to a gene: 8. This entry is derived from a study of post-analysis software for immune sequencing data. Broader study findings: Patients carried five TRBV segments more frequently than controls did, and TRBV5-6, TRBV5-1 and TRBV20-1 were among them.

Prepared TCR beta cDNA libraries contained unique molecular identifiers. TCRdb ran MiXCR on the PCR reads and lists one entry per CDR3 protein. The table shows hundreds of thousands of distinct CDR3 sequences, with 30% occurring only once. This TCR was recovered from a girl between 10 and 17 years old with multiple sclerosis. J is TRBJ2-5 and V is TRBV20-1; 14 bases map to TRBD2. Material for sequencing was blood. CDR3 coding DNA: TGCAGTGCCCGAGGACTAGCGGGAGGAGGGCAAGAGACCCAGTACTTC. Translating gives CSARGLAGGGQETQYF.